A single sample is the source of the 17 T cell receptor beta chains below, sequenced in a study of blood T cell repertoires in COVID-19. Sequenced by immunoSEQ multiplex PCR; TCRdb stores in-frame clones only, minus some. Here the sample spans approximately 200,000 clones, around nine tenths being singletons. Material: peripheral blood. The origin of the receptors is a man aged 55 to 70 who had recovered from COVID-19.

The table lists this clone with a count of one. V usage is TRBV28 and J usage is TRBJ1-4; D is unresolved. Germline values: CDR1 MDHEN, CDR2 SYDVKM. V was clipped by 6 bases and J by 7 bases, with 15 bases between them. The CDR3 is 14 residues long. CDR3 loop: CASRPAGSGEKLFF. In nucleotides, the CDR3 is TGTGCCAGCAGGCCAGCGGGCTCAGGTGAAAAACTGTTTTTT.

This chain uses TRBV5-1 with TRBJ2-5; 14 nucleotides align to TRBD2. After removal of 4 bases from V and 2 bases from J, the junction contained 7 bases not matched to a gene. Germline-derived CDR1 and CDR2 are SGHRS and YFSETQ. This CDR3 spans 17 amino acids. CDR3 region: CASSRSGTSGGQETQYF. The DNA of the CDR3 is TGCGCCAGCAGCCGATCAGGGACTAGCGGGGGACAAGAGACCCAGTACTTC. The full variable domain, in which reference TRBV5-1 and TRBJ2-5 provide the parts outside the CDR3, is KAGVTQTPRYLIKTRGQQVTLSCSPISGHRSVSWYQQTPGQGLQFLFEYFSETQRNKGNFPGRFSGRQFSNSRSEMNVSTLELGDSALYLCASSRSGTSGGQETQYFGPGTRLLVL.

The rearrangement joins TRBV19 to TRBJ2-7, with TRBD1 identical over 7 bases. The CDR3 is 15 amino acids. Germline lookup yields CDR1 LNHDA and CDR2 SQIVND (reference sequence). After removal of 3 bases from V and 2 bases from J, the junction contained 7 bases not matched to a gene. The CDR3 sequence: CASSMLRDRAYEQYF. For the CDR3, the DNA is TGTGCCAGTAGTATGCTCCGGGACAGAGCCTACGAGCAGTACTTC.

V and J are TRBV3-1 (or the pseudogene TRBV3-2) and TRBJ1-5, with D uncertain. Germline loops: CDR1 LGHDT, CDR2 YNNKEL (reference sequence). V shed 5 bases and J shed 4 bases, with 12 bases lying between them. The CDR3 covers 14 residues. This CDR3 is CASSVASGNQPQHF. The DNA for the CDR3 is TGTGCCAGCAGCGTAGCCTCGGGGAATCAGCCCCAGCATTTT.

This chain connects TRBV18 to TRBJ2-5; D is uncertain. Per germline, CDR1 KGHSH and CDR2 LQKENI. With 3 bases removed from V and 7 bases from J, the gap between germline ends came to 18 bases. This CDR3 is built from 15 residues. The CDR3 protein is CASSPDEVLGGTQYF. CDR3 sequence (DNA): TGTGCCAGCTCACCGGATGAGGTCCTGGGTGGGACCCAGTACTTC. Full variable domain (remainder filled in from reference TRBV18 and TRBJ2-5): NAGVMQNPRHLVRRRGQEARLRCSPMKGHSHVYWYRQLPEEGLKFMVYLQKENIIDESGMPKERFSAEFPKEGPSILRIQQVVRGDSAAYFCASSPDEVLGGTQYFGPGTRLLVL.

The rearrangement joins TRBV15 to TRBJ2-3; no definite D call. With 0 bases removed from V and 3 bases from J, the gap between germline ends came to 7 bases. Germline loops: CDR1 LNHNV, CDR2 YYDKDF (reference sequence). CDR3 size: 14 residues. CDR3 sequence reads: CATSRDRVTDTQYF. In DNA, the CDR3 is TGTGCCACCAGCAGAGATCGGGTGACAGATACGCAGTATTTT.

V usage is TRBV18 and J usage is TRBJ1-1, with D unresolved. The CDR3 is 14 residues long. The germline V and J ends were trimmed by 3 bases and 1 base, with 9 bases remaining between them. Germline V CDR1 and CDR2: KGHSH, LQKENI. The CDR3 nucleotides read TGTGCCAGCTCACCGTACGCGGGGAACACTGAAGCTTTCTTT. It yields the protein CASSPYAGNTEAFF.

With respect to this clone: The same CDR3 can be traced to other DNA sequences in this sample. This rearrangement joins TRBV7-7 to TRBJ1-3; D gene unclear. Germline-derived CDR1 and CDR2 are SSHAT and FNYEAQ (reference sequence). Deletions cut 1 base from V and 2 bases from J, with 9 bases between. The CDR3 contains 15 residues. CDR3 nucleotides: TGTGCCAGCAGCTTAGGGCGAGGCACTGGAAACACCATATATTTT. Translation: CASSLGRGTGNTIYF.

The chain recombines TRBV5-1 with TRBJ2-1; no clear D gene. The CDR3 consists of 11 residues. The germline V and J ends were trimmed by 2 bases and 8 bases, with 5 bases remaining between them. Germline V gene sequence: CDR1 SGHRS, CDR2 YFSETQ. CDR3 sequence: CASSLEDEQFF. The CDR3 nucleotides are TGCGCCAGCAGCTTAGAGGATGAGCAGTTCTTC.

This rearrangement joins TRBV20-1 to TRBJ2-7; D remains unclear. The CDR3 totals 11 residues. From germline, CDR1 is DFQATT and CDR2 SNEGSKA (reference sequence). Between the trimmed V and J ends, which lost 4 bases and 3 bases, there was a span of 7 bases. Written as DNA, the CDR3 is TGCAGTGCTAAGTTCGGCTACGAGCAGTACTTC. Residues: CSAKFGYEQYF.

This chain uses TRBV28 with TRBJ2-3; 13 positions agree with TRBD2. The CDR3 length is 14 residues. Per germline, CDR1 MDHEN and CDR2 SYDVKM. The J segment lost 4 bases and the V segment lost 9 bases, leaving 4 bases of the junction unmatched. CDR3 DNA: TGTGCCAGTGGGACTAGCGGGAACGCAGATACGCAGTATTTT. Residues: CASGTSGNADTQYF.

In DNA, the CDR3 is TGTGCCAGCAGTCGATTAGGGGGCACCGGGGAGCTGTTTTTT. Amino acid sequence: CASSRLGGTGELFF. The chain combines TRBV2 with TRBJ2-2; D is perhaps TRBD1 (6 bases). V was trimmed by 5 bases and J by 4 bases, leaving 11 bases between them. The CDR3 contains 14 residues. Germline values: CDR1 SNHLY, CDR2 FYNNEI.

The rearrangement joins TRBV19 to TRBJ2-3; possibly TRBD1 for D (6 bases). The ends were cut back, 5 bases at V and 1 base at J, with 13 bases in the middle. The germline CDR1 and CDR2 sequences are LNHDA and SQIVND (reference sequence). The CDR3 has 15 amino acids. CDR3 bases: TGTGCCAGTAGTTTCAGGGGTCAGGGCACAGATACGCAGTATTTT. Its translation is CASSFRGQGTDTQYF.

The rearrangement uses TRBV30 and TRBJ1-2; D is unclear. The germline V gene encodes CDR1 GTSNPN and CDR2 SVGIG (reference sequence). This CDR3 is 13 amino acids long. Trimming removed 4 bases at V and 8 bases at J, with 17 bases between. This CDR3 reads CAWKVPPASGYTF. The CDR3 region has the DNA TGTGCCTGGAAAGTACCCCCGGCTAGCGGCTACACCTTC.

This clone has more than one count but fewer than ten. J is TRBJ1-4 and V is TRBV6-5; 9 nucleotides agree with TRBD1. After removal of 8 bases from V and 5 bases from J, the junction contained 9 bases not matched to a gene. The CDR3 is made up of 15 amino acids. Per germline, CDR1 MNHEY and CDR2 SVGAGI. CDR3 nucleotides: TGTGCCAGCGGTAAGGGACAGGGCGAAAATGAAAAACTGTTTTTT. Protein: CASGKGQGENEKLFF.

The chain uses TRBV6-5 and TRBJ1-2, with 8 bases fitting TRBD1. The CDR3 consists of 15 residues. Germline V gives CDR1 MNHEY, CDR2 SVGAGI. Germline trimming cut 2 bases from V and 2 bases from J; bases unmatched to any gene: 4. This CDR3 is CASSYMGQVNYGYTF. CDR3 sequence (DNA): TGTGCCAGCAGTTACATGGGACAGGTGAACTATGGCTACACCTTC.

V gene TRBV9 combines with J gene TRBJ2-5, with a weak D call TRBD2 (5 bases). In germline, CDR1 is SGDLS, CDR2 YYNGEE. V was trimmed by 0 bases and J by 2 bases, leaving 11 bases between them. This CDR3 region has 15 residues. CDR3 in DNA: TGTGCCAGCAGCGTAGCGGGATGGAATCAAGAGACCCAGTACTTC. This gives the protein CASSVAGWNQETQYF.